This passage covers 10 T cell receptor beta chains from one sample sequenced in a study of T cells in tumors after PD-1 blockade. The protocol was immunoSEQ multiplex PCR, while the TCRdb copy is restricted to in-frame clones and leaves out a portion. The table includes 30,000 to 40,000 clones, around 80% detected once. Sequences were derived from PBMCs, sampled before anti-PD-1 treatment. Receptors originate from a human donor with basal cell carcinoma.

This clone was detected a few times. V and J are TRBV10-2 and TRBJ2-7, with TRBD1 matching 9 bases. Germline V gene sequence: CDR1 WSHSY, CDR2 SAAADI. The V and J ends lost 5 bases and 11 bases, in that order; junction bases with no gene match: 10. This CDR3 is 13 amino acids long. The CDR3 loop reads CASSPGTGKPEYF. The DNA of the CDR3 is TGCGCCAGCAGTCCCGGGACAGGGAAACCGGAGTACTTC.

The chain has TRBV27 and TRBJ1-4, with D possibly matching TRBD1 (6 bases). This CDR3 is 16 amino acids long. Germline CDR1 is MNHEY and CDR2 is SMNVEV (reference sequence). The ends were cut back, 10 bases at V and 0 bases at J, with 18 bases in the middle. The DNA for the CDR3 is TGTGCCACTTCAGCTAGGGGGGGTGCAACTAATGAAAAACTGTTTTTT. Translating gives CATSARGGATNEKLFF.

This chain uses TRBV5-6 with TRBJ1-1; tentative D call: TRBD1 (6 bases). V shed 7 bases and J shed 0 bases, with 10 bases lying between them. Germline V gives CDR1 SGHDT, CDR2 YYEEEE. The CDR3 spans 13 residues. The CDR3 protein is CASSKGVNTEAFF. CDR3 DNA sequence: TGTGCCAGCTCCAAGGGGGTGAACACTGAAGCTTTCTTT.

J is TRBJ1-5 and V is TRBV28, with TRBD1 as a possible D gene (5 bases). There are 14 residues in the CDR3. Germline lookup yields CDR1 MDHEN and CDR2 SYDVKM. Trimming removed 3 bases at V and 6 bases at J, with 12 bases between. CDR3: CASSLRTGRQPQHF. The CDR3, as DNA: TGTGCCAGCAGTTTGCGAACAGGACGTCAGCCCCAGCATTTT.

This clone was found once. The chain has TRBV6-2 or TRBV6-3 and TRBJ1-5; 9 nucleotides agree with TRBD1. The length of the CDR3 is 14 residues. Trimming took 4 bases from V and 7 from J; bases not matched to a gene: 5. CDR1 and CDR2 (germline): MNHEY, SVGEGT. The CDR3 coding sequence is TGTGCCAGCAGTTTTACAGGGGGCACCCAGCCCCAGCATTTT. The encoded protein is CASSFTGGTQPQHF.

The chain couples TRBV19 to TRBJ1-2, with TRBD1 identical over 10 bases. This CDR3 is built from 15 residues. Per the germline V gene, CDR1 is LNHDA and CDR2 is SQIVND (reference sequence). V trimming: 8 bases; J trimming: 3 bases; junction bases outside the gene matches: 9. CDR3 in amino acids: CASASPGTGDYGYTF. The CDR3 coding sequence is TGTGCCAGTGCCTCCCCCGGGACAGGGGACTATGGCTACACCTTC.

The chain links TRBV29-1 to TRBJ2-3; D is uncertain. Looked up from germline, CDR1 is SQVTM and CDR2 is ANQGSEA. This CDR3 contains 13 residues. V lost 3 bases, J lost 2 bases, and 9 bases lay in between. The chain's CDR3 is CSVDTRNTDTQYF. The CDR3 DNA sequence: TGCAGCGTTGACACTCGCAACACAGATACGCAGTATTTT.

This chain connects TRBV24-1 to TRBJ2-4; no clear D. V lost 4 bases and J lost 9, with 6 bases in between. This CDR3 is built from 11 residues. Per germline, CDR1 KGHDR and CDR2 SFDVKD. CDR3 protein: CATSDQGIQYF. The CDR3 nucleotides are TGTGCCACCAGTGACCAAGGCATTCAGTACTTC.

V usage is TRBV9 and J usage is TRBJ1-6; a possible D gene is TRBD1 (6 bases). The CDR3 is made up of 16 amino acids. In germline, CDR1 is SGDLS, CDR2 YYNGEE. Between the trimmed V and J ends, which lost 3 bases and 1 base, there was a span of 11 bases. The CDR3 region has the DNA TGTGCCAGCAGCGCGATCCAGGGGTCCTATAATTCACCCCTCCACTTT. This encodes CASSAIQGSYNSPLHF. The full variable domain, its missing parts supplied by reference TRBV9 and TRBJ1-6, is DSGVTQTPKHLITATGQRVTLRCSPRSGDLSVYWYQQSLDQGLQFLIQYYNGEERAKGNILERFSAQQFPDLHSELNLSSLELGDSALYFCASSAIQGSYNSPLHFGNGTRLTVT.

V and J are TRBV6-2 or TRBV6-3 and TRBJ2-7; 7 positions agree with TRBD1. This CDR3 comprises 13 residues. Germline V gives CDR1 MNHEY, CDR2 SVGEGT. Trimming took 4 bases from V and 5 from J; bases not matched to a gene: 5. CDR3 loop: CASSSTGTHEQYF. Here the CDR3 DNA reads TGTGCCAGCAGTTCGACAGGGACCCACGAGCAGTACTTC.